Sequencing of this TCR beta chain was carried out in a study of vaccination effects on CD4 cells after COVID-19. In the study overall: It was a median of 72 days after the second dose that post-vaccine samples were obtained.

At the end of about 10 days of culture, CD4+ T cells were isolated. Each participant received a vaccine that was either BNT162b2 or mRNA-1273, given as two doses. Absence of prior SARS-CoV-2 infection characterized the vaccine recipients, who showed negative nucleocapsid antibodies. Germline V lookup: CDR1 GTSNPN, CDR2 SVGIG (reference sequence). This CDR3 has 12 residues. Deletions cut 8 bases from V and 8 bases from J, with 18 bases between. Assay: immunoSEQ multiplex PCR; the TCRdb copy retains only in-frame clones and omits some. This table holds 25,000 to 35,000 clones, around 74% found once. For this clone: Antigen: not known.

The receptor was isolated from a human donor who received a COVID-19 vaccine. The chain carries TRBV30 and TRBJ1-2; D is undetermined. The sequencing here drew on CD4+ T cells from PBMCs cultured without peptide, taken after COVID-19 vaccination. Here the CDR3 DNA reads TGTGCCGGAGGGAGGGCGAATCCCGGCTACACCTTC. It translates to CAGGRANPGYTF.